These 7 T cell receptor beta chains were all obtained from the same sample, sequenced in a study of blood T cells in healthy people across ages. It was with a sample-barcoded 5' primer and a J-beta primer mix that a second PCR of roughly 7 to 12 cycles was run. TCRdb reanalysed the 5' RACE reads using MiXCR and keeps one entry per CDR3 protein. Here the sample spans around 1,500,000 distinct CDR3 sequences, around 42% being singletons. Sequencing input: blood. Receptors originate from a woman aged 18-29 years in good health.

The chain carries TRBV5-1 and TRBJ2-1; 7 nucleotides align to TRBD1. This CDR3 region has 14 residues. From germline, CDR1 is SGHRS and CDR2 YFSETQ. Trimming cost V 3 bases and J 5 bases; bases outside gene matches: 5. This CDR3 is CASSWHGTDNEQFF. The CDR3 DNA reads as TGCGCCAGCAGCTGGCACGGGACAGACAATGAGCAGTTCTTC.

This clonotype was picked up a small number of times. The V call is TRBV20-1, the J call TRBJ2-1; 9 bases fit TRBD1. J gave up 4 bases and V 0 bases, and 10 bases lay outside the gene matches. The CDR3 loop spans 17 amino acids. From germline, CDR1 is DFQATT and CDR2 SNEGSKA (reference sequence). CDR3 loop: CSARDRGGQGSYNEQFF. The CDR3 DNA follows: TGCAGTGCTAGAGATCGAGGCGGACAGGGGTCATACAATGAGCAGTTCTTC.

In the case of this clonotype: A read error may produce the germline difference seen at one junction end. V gene TRBV12-5 combines with J gene TRBJ2-4, with a tentative D call TRBD1 (6 bases). The DNA matches TRBJ2-7 better at its end, which makes the J call doubtful. The CDR3 contains 14 residues. The germline V gene has CDR1 LGHNT and CDR2 FRNRAP. This chain's CDR3 is CTSGLNRASYEQYF. The CDR3 DNA reads as TGTACTAGTGGTTTGAACAGGGCTTCCTACGAGCAGTACTTC.

V usage is TRBV20-1 and J usage is TRBJ1-2, with 10 nucleotides matching TRBD1. Germline CDR1 and CDR2: DFQATT and SNEGSKA (reference sequence). V shed 5 bases and J 4 bases; nucleotides not matched to a gene: 4. The CDR3 spans 13 residues. CDR3 residues: CSASDRGSYGYTF. In DNA form, the CDR3 reads TGCAGTGCTTCGGACAGGGGGAGCTATGGCTACACCTTC.

At least ten counts were recorded for this clonotype. The rearrangement joins TRBV10-3 to TRBJ2-5; a possible D gene is TRBD2 (5 bases). Germline loops: CDR1 ENHRY, CDR2 SYGVKD. V gave up 3 bases and J gave up 11 bases, with 13 bases separating them. The CDR3 spans 12 residues. The CDR3 loop is CAISDREDEQYF. CDR3 DNA: TGTGCCATCAGTGACCGGGAAGATGAGCAGTACTTC.

The J gene is TRBJ2-5, the V gene TRBV20-1; 9 bases match TRBD2. The CDR3 extends over 16 amino acids. CDR1 DFQATT and CDR2 SNEGSKA come from the germline V gene (reference sequence). Trimming took 0 bases from V and 1 from J; bases not matched to a gene: 6. CDR3 nucleotides: TGCAGTGCTAGAGATTTCGAGCGGGGGGCCCAAGAGACCCAGTACTTC. Translating gives CSARDFERGAQETQYF.

This clonotype was recorded at least ten times. The chain's CDR3 is CAISDGTSSDTQYF. The CDR3 nucleotides are TGTGCCATCAGTGACGGAACCTCCAGCGATACGCAGTATTTT. The J gene is TRBJ2-3, the V gene TRBV10-3; no reliable D call. V was pared by 3 bases and J by 6 bases, with 13 bases between. The CDR3 consists of 14 residues. Germline lookup yields CDR1 ENHRY and CDR2 SYGVKD.